Here is one T cell receptor (beta chain) with its context. Its antigen is still unknown. The data originate from a study of shared clonotypes between healthy human individuals. Whole-study findings and limits: The generation probabilities recorded for non-shared clonotypes fell below those of clonotypes shared by all four donors.

Deep was the level at which the assay was run. Per sorted-subset replicate PCR, input was approximately 200 ng DNA, representing around 29,000 T cell genomes. The repertoire was sequenced with immunoSEQ multiplex PCR; TCRdb's copy has only in-frame clones and lacks some. The sample carries roughly 2 million clones, approximately 95% recorded once. This sequence was found in a man aged 18 to 29 in good health. Sequences were obtained from naive CD4+ T cells sorted from blood. As for subset: CD45RA+ positively selected.

CDR3 coding DNA: TGTGCCATCAGGGGGGGACAGTGGAACACTGAAGCTTTCTTT. This sequence encodes CAIRGGQWNTEAFF. This chain joins TRBV10-3 and TRBJ1-1; 7 bases match TRBD1. V shed 6 bases and J 1 base; nucleotides not matched to a gene: 5. CDR1 ENHRY and CDR2 SYGVKD come from the germline V gene. The CDR3 runs to 14 residues.